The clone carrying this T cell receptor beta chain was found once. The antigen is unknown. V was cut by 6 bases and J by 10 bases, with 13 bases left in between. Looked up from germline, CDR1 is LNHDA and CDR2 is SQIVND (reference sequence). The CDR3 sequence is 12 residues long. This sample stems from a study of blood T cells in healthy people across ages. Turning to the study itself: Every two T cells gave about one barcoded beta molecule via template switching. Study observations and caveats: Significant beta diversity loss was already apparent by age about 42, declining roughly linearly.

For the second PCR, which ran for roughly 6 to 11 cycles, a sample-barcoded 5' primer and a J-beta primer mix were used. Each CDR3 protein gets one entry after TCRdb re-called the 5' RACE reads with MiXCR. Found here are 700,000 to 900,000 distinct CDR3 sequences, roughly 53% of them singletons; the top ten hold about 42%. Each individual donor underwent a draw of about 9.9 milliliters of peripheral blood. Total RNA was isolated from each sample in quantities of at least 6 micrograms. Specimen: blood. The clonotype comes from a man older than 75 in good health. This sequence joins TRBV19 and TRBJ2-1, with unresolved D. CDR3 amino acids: CASRPDRREQFF. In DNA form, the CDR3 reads TGTGCCAGTAGGCCGGACCGTAGGGAGCAGTTCTTC.